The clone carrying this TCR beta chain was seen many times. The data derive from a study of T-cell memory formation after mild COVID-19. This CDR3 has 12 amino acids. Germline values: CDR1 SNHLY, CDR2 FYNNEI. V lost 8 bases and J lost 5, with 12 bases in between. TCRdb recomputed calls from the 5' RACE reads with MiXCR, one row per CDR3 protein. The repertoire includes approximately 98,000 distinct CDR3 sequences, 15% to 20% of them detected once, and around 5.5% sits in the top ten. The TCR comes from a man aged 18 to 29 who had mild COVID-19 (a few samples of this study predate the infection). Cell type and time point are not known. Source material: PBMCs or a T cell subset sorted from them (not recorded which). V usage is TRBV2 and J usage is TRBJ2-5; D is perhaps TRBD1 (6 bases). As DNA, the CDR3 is TGTGCCAGCTCCTTCACAGGGGAGACCCAGTACTTC. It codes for CASSFTGETQYF.